Sequencing of this TCR beta chain was carried out in a study of breast tumors, draining lymph nodes, adjacent tissues. TCRdb called the multiplex PCR reads again in MiXCR, with one record for every CDR3 protein. The repertoire holds approximately 250,000 distinct CDR3 sequences, with around 34% as singletons. This clonotype appeared many times. Axillary draining lymph nodes of breast cancer patients supplied the node samples. The receptor comes from a female donor with breast cancer. Some clones in this sample may be carry-over from other donors' samples. Sequencing input: axillary lymph node tissue.

The CDR3, as DNA: TGTGCCAGCAGCTTAACTGGGGGGCTTGGTGGCTACACCTTC. The encoded protein is CASSLTGGLGGYTF. The V and J genes are TRBV7-3 and TRBJ1-2, with a weak D call TRBD1 (6 bases). There are 14 residues in the CDR3. Trimming left V 0 bases short and J 7 bases short, with 12 bases between. Germline values: CDR1 SGHTA, CDR2 FQGTGA.